These T cell receptor beta chains were read from a single sample in a study of shared clonotypes between healthy human individuals. Assay used: immunoSEQ multiplex PCR; TCRdb lists only in-frame clones, some missing. The sample contains 90,000 to 150,000 clones, about 71% of which appear only once. The specimen sequenced was memory CD8+ T cells sorted from blood. These receptors were collected from a young woman in good health. Both conserved end residues are part of each CDR3. D genes are given only for firm matches. Clone size appears in some rows only: once, few, many, or a class for an expanded clone.

j_call: TRBJ2-3
d_call: .
v_call: TRBV27
clone_size: few
cdr3_aa: CASSRGRGPTDTQYF
cdr3_nt: TGTGCCAGCAGTCGTGGGCGGGGCCCCACAGATACGCAGTATTTT

j_call: TRBJ2-1
d_call: TRBD1
v_call: TRBV6-4
clone_size: .
cdr3_aa: CASSDDRGSGGEQFF
cdr3_nt: TGTGCCAGCAGTGACGACAGGGGGAGTGGTGGTGAGCAGTTCTTC

j_call: TRBJ2-1
d_call: TRBD2
v_call: TRBV9
clone_size: many
cdr3_aa: CASSVSGKLDEQFF
cdr3_nt: TGTGCCAGCAGCGTAAGCGGGAAGCTTGATGAGCAGTTCTTC

j_call: TRBJ2-7
d_call: TRBD1
v_call: TRBV7-9
clone_size: .
cdr3_aa: CASSRRDRGLGEQYF
cdr3_nt: TGTGCCAGCAGCCGCCGGGACAGGGGCTTGGGTGAGCAGTACTTC

j_call: TRBJ1-1
d_call: .
v_call: TRBV4-1
clone_size: few
cdr3_aa: CASSYGGVDTEAFF
cdr3_nt: TGCGCCAGCAGCTACGGGGGCGTGGACACTGAAGCTTTCTTT

j_call: TRBJ2-7
d_call: .
v_call: TRBV21-1
clone_size: .
cdr3_aa: CASSKEGQRTYEQYF
cdr3_nt: TGTGCCAGCAGCAAAGAGGGGCAGAGAACCTACGAGCAGTACTTC

j_call: TRBJ1-5
d_call: .
v_call: TRBV27
clone_size: .
cdr3_aa: CASKEGPLSNQPQHF
cdr3_nt: TGTGCCAGCAAAGAGGGCCCGCTGAGCAATCAGCCCCAGCATTTT

j_call: TRBJ2-2
d_call: .
v_call: TRBV2
clone_size: few
cdr3_aa: CASREDNTGELFF
cdr3_nt: TGTGCCAGCAGGGAAGACAACACCGGGGAGCTGTTTTTT

j_call: TRBJ1-1
d_call: TRBD1
v_call: TRBV6-6
clone_size: .
cdr3_aa: CASSFTDRVGTEAFF
cdr3_nt: TGTGCCAGCAGTTTTACCGACAGGGTGGGGACTGAAGCTTTCTTT

j_call: TRBJ2-7
d_call: TRBD2
v_call: TRBV7-9
clone_size: .
cdr3_aa: CASSLAAREGDSSYEQYF
cdr3_nt: TGTGCCAGCAGCTTGGCAGCGCGGGAGGGGGATAGCTCCTACGAGCAGTACTTC

j_call: TRBJ1-2
d_call: TRBD1
v_call: TRBV11-2
clone_size: .
cdr3_aa: CASSITTGGYGYTF
cdr3_nt: TGTGCCAGCAGCATTACTACAGGGGGCTATGGCTACACCTTC

j_call: TRBJ1-1
d_call: .
v_call: TRBV25-1
clone_size: .
cdr3_aa: CASSSARPNTEAFF
cdr3_nt: TGTGCCAGCAGTTCAGCCAGACCAAACACTGAAGCTTTCTTT

j_call: TRBJ2-7
d_call: TRBD1
v_call: TRBV5-1
clone_size: .
cdr3_aa: CASSFGREQGPYEQYF
cdr3_nt: TGCGCCAGCAGCTTCGGGCGAGAACAGGGGCCCTACGAGCAGTACTTC

j_call: TRBJ2-7
d_call: TRBD2
v_call: TRBV28
clone_size: .
cdr3_aa: CASSRGIGRIYEQYF
cdr3_nt: TGTGCCAGCAGCCGGGGTATCGGGAGGATCTACGAGCAGTACTTC

j_call: TRBJ2-7
d_call: .
v_call: TRBV7-9
clone_size: few
cdr3_aa: CASSLGAASFNEQYF
cdr3_nt: TGTGCCAGCAGCCTAGGGGCGGCTAGTTTTAACGAGCAGTACTTC

j_call: TRBJ2-7
d_call: TRBD2
v_call: TRBV9
clone_size: few
cdr3_aa: CASSASGKLDEQYF
cdr3_nt: TGTGCCAGCAGCGCGAGCGGGAAACTGGACGAGCAGTACTTC

j_call: TRBJ2-3
d_call: TRBD1
v_call: TRBV5-1
clone_size: .
cdr3_aa: CASSNGQGTDTQYF
cdr3_nt: TGCGCCAGCAGCAATGGACAGGGCACAGATACGCAGTATTTT

j_call: TRBJ1-1
d_call: .
v_call: TRBV5-5
clone_size: .
cdr3_aa: CASSTGGNTEAFF
cdr3_nt: TGTGCCAGCAGCACCGGGGGCAACACTGAAGCTTTCTTT

j_call: TRBJ2-3
d_call: .
v_call: TRBV7-9
clone_size: .
cdr3_aa: CASSLRDTLGADTQYF
cdr3_nt: TGTGCCAGCAGCTTAAGGGACACCCTTGGGGCAGATACGCAGTATTTT

j_call: TRBJ2-2
d_call: .
v_call: TRBV7-6
clone_size: .
cdr3_aa: CASSLDGPTNTGELFF
cdr3_nt: TGTGCCAGCAGCTTAGACGGCCCCACGAACACCGGGGAGCTGTTTTTT

j_call: TRBJ1-5
d_call: .
v_call: TRBV2
clone_size: few
cdr3_aa: CASSEESLNQPQHF
cdr3_nt: TGTGCCAGCAGTGAAGAATCGTTGAATCAGCCCCAGCATTTT

j_call: TRBJ2-7
d_call: .
v_call: TRBV7-6
clone_size: .
cdr3_aa: CASSLGPPGSYEQYF
cdr3_nt: TGTGCCAGCAGCTTAGGTCCCCCTGGGAGCTACGAGCAGTACTTC

j_call: TRBJ2-7
d_call: .
v_call: TRBV23-1
clone_size: .
cdr3_aa: CASSQRAGPIYEQYF
cdr3_nt: TGCGCCAGCAGTCAAAGGGCAGGCCCGATCTACGAGCAGTACTTC